This T cell receptor beta chain originates from a study of cytomegalovirus exposure and HLA in healthy donors. Overall study findings and caveats: Researchers reported in a later analysis that a missense DCLRE1C variant was tied to TCR beta V- and J-gene trimming. A later analysis found that most CMV-associated TCR beta chains appeared HLA-restricted. Associated with HLA alleles at 0.05 false discovery rate in a later analysis were some 18,000 TCR beta sequences.

In nominal health when sampled, donors likely had unrecorded immune exposures nonetheless. For this clone: Its antigen is still unknown.

CDR1 and CDR2 (germline): MNHNS, SASEGT. V gave up 8 bases and J gave up 0 bases, with 10 bases separating them. There are 14 residues in the CDR3. Vbeta (60) and Jbeta (13) primers were used in the PCR. Some clones are missing from TCRdb's copy, which holds only in-frame ones; the method was immunoSEQ multiplex PCR. The data contain under 200,000 clones, roughly 75% of them singletons. The sequence derives from a male donor in good health and CMV-seronegative. Sequences were obtained from PBMCs. V and J are TRBV6-1 and TRBJ1-4, with no clear D. The CDR3 protein is CASQRPATNEKLFF. Written as DNA, the CDR3 is TGTGCCAGCCAGCGACCGGCAACTAATGAAAAACTGTTTTTT.